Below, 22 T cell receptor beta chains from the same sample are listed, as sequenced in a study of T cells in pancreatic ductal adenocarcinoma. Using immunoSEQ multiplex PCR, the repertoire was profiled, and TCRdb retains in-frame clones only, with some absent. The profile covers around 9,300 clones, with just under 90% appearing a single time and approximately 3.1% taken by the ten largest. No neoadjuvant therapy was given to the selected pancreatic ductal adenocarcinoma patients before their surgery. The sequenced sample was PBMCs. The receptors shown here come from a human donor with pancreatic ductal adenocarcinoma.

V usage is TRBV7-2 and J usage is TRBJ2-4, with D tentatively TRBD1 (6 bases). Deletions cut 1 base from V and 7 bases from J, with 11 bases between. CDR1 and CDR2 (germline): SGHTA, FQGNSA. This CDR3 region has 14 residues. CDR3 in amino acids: CASSLVGGLNIQYF. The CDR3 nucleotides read TGTGCCAGCAGCTTAGTTGGGGGCTTGAACATTCAGTACTTC.

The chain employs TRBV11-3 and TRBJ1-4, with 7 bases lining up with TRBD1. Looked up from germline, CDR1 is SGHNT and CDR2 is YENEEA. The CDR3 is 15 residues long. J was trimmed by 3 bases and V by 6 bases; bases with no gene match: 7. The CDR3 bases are TGTGCCAGCAGGTCGAGACAGGGCCCTAATGAAAAACTGTTTTTT. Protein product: CASRSRQGPNEKLFF.

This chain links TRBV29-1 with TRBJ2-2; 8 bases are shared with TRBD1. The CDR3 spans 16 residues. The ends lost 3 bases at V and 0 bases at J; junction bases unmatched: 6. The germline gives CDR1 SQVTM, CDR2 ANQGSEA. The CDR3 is CSVDVRGLTNTGELFF. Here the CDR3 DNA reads TGCAGCGTTGATGTCAGGGGGCTTACGAACACCGGGGAGCTGTTTTTT.

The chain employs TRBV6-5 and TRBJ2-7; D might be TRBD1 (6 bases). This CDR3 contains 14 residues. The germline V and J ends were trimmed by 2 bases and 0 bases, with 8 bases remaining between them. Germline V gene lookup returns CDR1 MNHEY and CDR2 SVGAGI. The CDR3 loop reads CASSYRQASYEQYF. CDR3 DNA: TGTGCCAGCAGTTACCGACAGGCCTCCTACGAGCAGTACTTC.

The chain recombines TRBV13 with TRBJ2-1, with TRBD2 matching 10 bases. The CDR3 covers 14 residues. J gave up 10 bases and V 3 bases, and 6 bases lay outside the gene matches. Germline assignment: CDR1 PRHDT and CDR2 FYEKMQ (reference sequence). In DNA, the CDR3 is TGTGCCAGCAGCTTGGGACTAGCGATAAGGGAGCAGTTCTTC. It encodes CASSLGLAIREQFF.

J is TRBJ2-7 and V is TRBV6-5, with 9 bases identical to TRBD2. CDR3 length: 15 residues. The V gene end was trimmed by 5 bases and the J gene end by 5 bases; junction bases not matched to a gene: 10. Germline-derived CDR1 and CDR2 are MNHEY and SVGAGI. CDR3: CASSPRGAGGNEQYF. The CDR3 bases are TGTGCCAGCAGTCCCCGGGGAGCGGGAGGTAACGAGCAGTACTTC.

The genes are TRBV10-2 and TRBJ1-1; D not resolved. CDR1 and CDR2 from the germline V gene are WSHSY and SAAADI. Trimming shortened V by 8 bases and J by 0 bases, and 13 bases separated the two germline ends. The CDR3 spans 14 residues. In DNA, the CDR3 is TGCGCCAGCCAACGCGCCGACATGAACACTGAAGCTTTCTTT. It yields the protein CASQRADMNTEAFF.

The CDR3 bases are TGCGCCAGCAGCACGGGACAAGAGAACACTGAAGCTTTCTTT. The encoded protein is CASSTGQENTEAFF. The chain uses TRBV5-1 and TRBJ1-1; tentatively, D is TRBD1 (6 bases). Per germline, CDR1 SGHRS and CDR2 YFSETQ. This CDR3 comprises 14 residues. V was clipped by 4 bases and J by 1 base, with 11 bases between them.

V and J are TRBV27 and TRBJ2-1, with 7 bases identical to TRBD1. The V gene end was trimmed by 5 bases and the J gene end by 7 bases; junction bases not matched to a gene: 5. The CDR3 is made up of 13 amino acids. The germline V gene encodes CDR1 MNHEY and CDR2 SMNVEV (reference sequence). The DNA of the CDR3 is TGTGCCAGCAGTCCGACAGGGCGTAATGAGCAGTTCTTC. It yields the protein CASSPTGRNEQFF.

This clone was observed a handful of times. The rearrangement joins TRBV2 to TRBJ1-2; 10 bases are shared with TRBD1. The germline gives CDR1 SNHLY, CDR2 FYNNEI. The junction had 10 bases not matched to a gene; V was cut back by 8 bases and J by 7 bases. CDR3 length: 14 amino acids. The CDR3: CASGGRDRGVGYTF. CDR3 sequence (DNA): TGTGCCAGCGGGGGCCGGGACAGGGGAGTTGGCTACACCTTC.

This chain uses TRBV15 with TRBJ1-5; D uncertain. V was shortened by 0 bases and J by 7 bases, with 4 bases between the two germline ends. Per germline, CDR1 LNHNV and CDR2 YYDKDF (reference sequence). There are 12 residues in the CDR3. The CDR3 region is CATSRDRQPQHF. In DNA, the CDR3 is TGTGCCACCAGCAGAGACCGGCAGCCCCAGCATTTT.

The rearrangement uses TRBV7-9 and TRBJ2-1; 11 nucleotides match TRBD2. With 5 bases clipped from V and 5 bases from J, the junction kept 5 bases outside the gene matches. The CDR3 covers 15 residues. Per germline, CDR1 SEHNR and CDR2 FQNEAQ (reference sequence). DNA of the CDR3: TGTGCCAGCAGCCCAACTAGCGGGGGCGACAATGAGCAGTTCTTC. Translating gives CASSPTSGGDNEQFF.

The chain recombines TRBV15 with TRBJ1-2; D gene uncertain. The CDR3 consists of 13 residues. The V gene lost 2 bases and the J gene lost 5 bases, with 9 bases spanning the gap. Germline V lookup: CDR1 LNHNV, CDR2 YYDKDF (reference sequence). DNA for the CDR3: TGTGCCACCAGCAGAACGGTCCTATATGGCTACACCTTC. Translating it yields CATSRTVLYGYTF. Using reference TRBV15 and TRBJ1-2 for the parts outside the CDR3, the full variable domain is DAMVIQNPRYQVTQFGKPVTLSCSQTLNHNVMYWYQQKSSQAPKLLFHYYDKDFNNEADTPDNFQSRRPNTSFCFLDIRSPGLGDTAMYLCATSRTVLYGYTFGSGTRLTVV.

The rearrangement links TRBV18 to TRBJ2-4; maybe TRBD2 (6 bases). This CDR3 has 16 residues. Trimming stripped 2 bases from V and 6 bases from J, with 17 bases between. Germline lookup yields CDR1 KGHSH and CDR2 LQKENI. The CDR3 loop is CASSPDAGSRGNIQYF. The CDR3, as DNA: TGTGCCAGCTCACCAGATGCGGGAAGTCGCGGAAACATTCAGTACTTC. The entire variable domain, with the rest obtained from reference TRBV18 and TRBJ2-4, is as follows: NAGVMQNPRHLVRRRGQEARLRCSPMKGHSHVYWYRQLPEEGLKFMVYLQKENIIDESGMPKERFSAEFPKEGPSILRIQQVVRGDSAAYFCASSPDAGSRGNIQYFGAGTRLSVL.

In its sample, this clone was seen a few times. The CDR3 DNA is TGTGCCACCAGCAGGCAATCCCCTAGGGAGACCCAGTACTTC. Amino acids: CATSRQSPRETQYF. The genes are TRBV15 and TRBJ2-5; D unclear. The germline gives CDR1 LNHNV, CDR2 YYDKDF (reference sequence). This CDR3 has 14 amino acids. V was pared by 3 bases and J by 5 bases, with 13 bases between.

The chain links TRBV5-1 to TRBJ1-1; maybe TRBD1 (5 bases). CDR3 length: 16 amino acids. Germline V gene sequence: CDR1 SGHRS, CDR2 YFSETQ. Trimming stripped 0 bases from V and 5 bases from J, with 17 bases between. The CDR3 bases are TGCGCCAGCAGCTTGGACCGCGGGGGAGATAGAACTGAAGCTTTCTTT. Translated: CASSLDRGGDRTEAFF.

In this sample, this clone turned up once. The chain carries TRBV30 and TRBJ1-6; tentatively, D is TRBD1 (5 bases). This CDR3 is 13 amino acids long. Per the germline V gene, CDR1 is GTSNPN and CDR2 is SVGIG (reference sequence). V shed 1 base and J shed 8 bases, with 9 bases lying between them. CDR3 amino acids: CAWSEGWDSPLHF. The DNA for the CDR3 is TGTGCCTGGAGTGAGGGGTGGGATTCACCCCTCCACTTT. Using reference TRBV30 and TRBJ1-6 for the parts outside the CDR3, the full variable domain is SQTIHQWPATLVQPVGSPLSLECTVEGTSNPNLYWYRQAAGRGLQLLFYSVGIGQISSEVPQNLSASRPQDRQFILSSKKLLLSDSGFYLCAWSEGWDSPLHFGNGTRLTVT.

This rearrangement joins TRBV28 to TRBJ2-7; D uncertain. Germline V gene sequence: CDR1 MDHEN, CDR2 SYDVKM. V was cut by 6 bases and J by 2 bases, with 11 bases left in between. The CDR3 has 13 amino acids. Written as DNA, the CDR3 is TGTGCCAGCAGGATGGGCCTGCCCTACGAGCAGTACTTC. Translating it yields CASRMGLPYEQYF.

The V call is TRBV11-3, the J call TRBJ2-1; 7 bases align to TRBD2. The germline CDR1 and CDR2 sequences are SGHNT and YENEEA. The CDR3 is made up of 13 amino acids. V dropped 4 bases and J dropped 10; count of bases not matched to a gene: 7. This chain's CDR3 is CASSSVRRGEQFF. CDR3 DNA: TGTGCCAGCAGCTCCGTTCGGCGGGGGGAGCAGTTCTTC. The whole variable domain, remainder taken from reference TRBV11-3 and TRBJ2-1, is EAGVVQSPRYKIIEKKQPVAFWCNPISGHNTLYWYLQNLGQGPELLIRYENEEAVDDSQLPKDRFSAERLKGVDSTLKIQPAELGDSAVYLCASSSVRRGEQFFGPGTRLTVL.

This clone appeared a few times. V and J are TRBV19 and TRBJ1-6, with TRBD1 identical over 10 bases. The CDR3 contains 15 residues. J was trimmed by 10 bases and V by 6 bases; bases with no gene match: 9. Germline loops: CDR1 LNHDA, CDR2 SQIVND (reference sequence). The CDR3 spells CASSPRTGGGSPLHF. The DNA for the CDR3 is TGTGCCAGTAGCCCGAGGACAGGGGGAGGATCACCCCTCCACTTT.

This chain's CDR3 is CASSLAGGTTTDTQYF. CDR3 in DNA: TGTGCCAGCAGCTTAGCGGGCGGGACCACCACAGATACGCAGTATTTT. The V call is TRBV7-2, the J call TRBJ2-3; tentatively, D is TRBD2 (6 bases). Between the trimmed V and J ends, which lost 0 bases and 2 bases, there was a span of 12 bases. Germline CDR1 SGHTA, CDR2 FQGNSA. The CDR3 has 16 residues. Full variable domain (remainder filled in from reference TRBV7-2 and TRBJ2-3): GAGVSQSPSNKVTEKGKDVELRCDPISGHTALYWYRQSLGQGLEFLIYFQGNSAPDKSGLPSDRFSAERTGGSVSTLTIQRTQQEDSAVYLCASSLAGGTTTDTQYFGPGTRLTVL.

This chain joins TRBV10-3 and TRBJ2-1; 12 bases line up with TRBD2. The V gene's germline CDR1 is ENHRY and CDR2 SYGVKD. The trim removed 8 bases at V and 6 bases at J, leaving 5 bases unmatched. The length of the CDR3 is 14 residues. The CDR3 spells CAIAGTSGFNEQFF. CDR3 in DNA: TGTGCCATCGCCGGGACTAGCGGGTTCAATGAGCAGTTCTTC.